The clone carrying this T cell receptor beta chain has only a few counts. TCRdb reanalysed the 5' RACE reads using MiXCR and keeps one entry per CDR3 protein. Of some 100,000 distinct CDR3 sequences in the sample, about 16% are singletons; the top ten hold 6.2%. The data derive from a study of T cells of healthy individuals. CDR1 is ENHRY, CDR2 SYGVKD, per germline. The CDR3 consists of 13 residues. J lost 7 bases, V lost 10 bases, and 9 bases had no gene match. The clonotype was recovered from a human donor in good health. The rearrangement joins TRBV10-3 to TRBJ1-4; TRBD1 matches 7 bases. The CDR3 DNA is TGTGCCACCTCGTTCCGGGACAGTGAAAAACTGTTTTTT. Residues: CATSFRDSEKLFF.